This entry describes one T cell receptor beta chain. The data were obtained in a study of cytomegalovirus exposure and HLA in healthy donors. Primers included in the PCR were 60 Vbeta and 13 Jbeta primers. Per the authors' pipeline: The count from a later analysis was about 80 million unique TCR beta chains, 9.5 million to 13 million of them shared. Libraries were prepared by immunoSEQ multiplex PCR; TCRdb keeps only in-frame clonotypes and omits some of them. V and J calls and clone size are those listed in that table; D and trimming were worked out from the DNA. The sample shows under 150,000 clones, around four fifths of them seen only once. This receptor was identified in a woman between 40 and 50 years old in good health and CMV-seropositive. The sample consisted of PBMCs.

CDR3 bases: TGTGCCAGCAGCCTCGGGGGAGGTGACGGCTACACCTTC. It encodes CASSLGGGDGYTF. V gene TRBV6-5 combines with J gene TRBJ1-2; perhaps TRBD1 as D (5 bases). Trimming stripped 6 bases from V and 8 bases from J, with 16 bases between. This CDR3 is 13 amino acids long. The germline V gene has CDR1 MNHEY and CDR2 SVGAGI.